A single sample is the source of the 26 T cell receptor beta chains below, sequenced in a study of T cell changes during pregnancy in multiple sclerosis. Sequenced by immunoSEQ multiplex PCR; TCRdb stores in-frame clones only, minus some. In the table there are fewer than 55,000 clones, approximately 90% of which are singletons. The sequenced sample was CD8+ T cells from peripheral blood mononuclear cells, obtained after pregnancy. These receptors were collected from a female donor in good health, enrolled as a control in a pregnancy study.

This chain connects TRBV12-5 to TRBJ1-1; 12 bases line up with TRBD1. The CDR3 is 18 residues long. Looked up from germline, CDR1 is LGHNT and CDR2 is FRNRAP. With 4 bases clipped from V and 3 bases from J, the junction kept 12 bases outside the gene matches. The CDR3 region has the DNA TGTGCTAGTGGTTGGCCTTGGGACAGGGGGCATTTGGACACTGAAGCTTTCTTT. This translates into CASGWPWDRGHLDTEAFF. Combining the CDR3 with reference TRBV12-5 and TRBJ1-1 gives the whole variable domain DARVTQTPRHKVTEMGQEVTMRCQPILGHNTVFWYRQTMMQGLELLAYFRNRAPLDDSGMPKDRFSAEMPDATLATLKIQPSEPRDSAVYFCASGWPWDRGHLDTEAFFGQGTRLTVV.

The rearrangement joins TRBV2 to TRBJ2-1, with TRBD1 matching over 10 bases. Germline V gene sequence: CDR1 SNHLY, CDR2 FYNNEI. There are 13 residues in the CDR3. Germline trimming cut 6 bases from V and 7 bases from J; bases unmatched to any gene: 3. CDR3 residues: CASRDRGKNEQFF. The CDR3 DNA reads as TGTGCCAGCAGGGACAGGGGGAAAAATGAGCAGTTCTTC.

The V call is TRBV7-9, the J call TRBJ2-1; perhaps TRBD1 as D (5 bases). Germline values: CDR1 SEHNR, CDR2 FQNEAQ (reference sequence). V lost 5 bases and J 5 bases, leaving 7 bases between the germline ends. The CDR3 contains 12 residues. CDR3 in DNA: TGTGCCAGCAGCCAGACAGACAATGAGCAGTTCTTC. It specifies CASSQTDNEQFF.

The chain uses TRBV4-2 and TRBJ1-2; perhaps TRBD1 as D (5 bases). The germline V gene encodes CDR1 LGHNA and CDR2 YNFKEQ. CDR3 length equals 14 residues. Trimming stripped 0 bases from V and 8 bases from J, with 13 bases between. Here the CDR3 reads CASSQDAGTIGYTF. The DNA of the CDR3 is TGTGCCAGCAGCCAAGATGCAGGGACTATCGGCTACACCTTC.

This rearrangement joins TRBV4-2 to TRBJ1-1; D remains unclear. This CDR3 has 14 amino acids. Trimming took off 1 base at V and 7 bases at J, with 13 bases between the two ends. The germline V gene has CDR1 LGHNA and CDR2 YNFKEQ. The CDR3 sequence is CASSQAYGVVEAFF. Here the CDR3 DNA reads TGTGCCAGCAGCCAAGCCTACGGGGTAGTTGAAGCTTTCTTT.

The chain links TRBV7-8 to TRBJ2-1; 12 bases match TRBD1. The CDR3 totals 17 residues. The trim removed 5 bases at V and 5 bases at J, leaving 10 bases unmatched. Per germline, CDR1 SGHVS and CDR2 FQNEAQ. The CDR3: CASSPRGQGASHNEQFF. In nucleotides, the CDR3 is TGTGCCAGCAGCCCAAGGGGACAGGGGGCGTCCCACAATGAGCAGTTCTTC.

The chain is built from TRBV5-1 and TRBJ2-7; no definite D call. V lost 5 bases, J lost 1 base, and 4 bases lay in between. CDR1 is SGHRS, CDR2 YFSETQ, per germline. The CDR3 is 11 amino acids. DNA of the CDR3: TGCGCCAGCAGTATATCCTACGAGCAGTACTTC. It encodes CASSISYEQYF.

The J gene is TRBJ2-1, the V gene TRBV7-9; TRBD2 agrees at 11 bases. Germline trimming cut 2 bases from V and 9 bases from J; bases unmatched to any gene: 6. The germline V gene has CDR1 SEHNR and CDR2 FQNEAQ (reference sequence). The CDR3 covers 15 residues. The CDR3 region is CASSLSGLAGIEQFF. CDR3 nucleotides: TGTGCCAGCAGCTTAAGCGGACTAGCGGGTATTGAGCAGTTCTTC.

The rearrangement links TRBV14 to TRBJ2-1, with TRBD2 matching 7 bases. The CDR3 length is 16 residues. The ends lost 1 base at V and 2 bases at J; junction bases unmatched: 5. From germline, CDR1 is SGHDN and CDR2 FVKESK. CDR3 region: CASSQVPTSAYNEQFF. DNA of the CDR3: TGTGCCAGCAGCCAAGTGCCCACTAGCGCCTACAATGAGCAGTTCTTC.

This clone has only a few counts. CDR3 bases: TGTGCCAGCTATGGACAGGGAGCTACCGGGGAGCTGTTTTTT. It codes for CASYGQGATGELFF. The V call is TRBV7-9, the J call TRBJ2-2, with 8 positions matching TRBD1. Germline-derived CDR1 and CDR2 are SEHNR and FQNEAQ (reference sequence). J gave up 5 bases and V 8 bases, and 7 bases lay outside the gene matches. The CDR3 sequence is 14 residues long. Supplemented by reference TRBV7-9 and TRBJ2-2, the full variable domain reads DTGVSQNPRHKITKRGQNVTFRCDPISEHNRLYWYRQTLGQGPEFLTYFQNEAQLEKSRLLSDRFSAERPKGSFSTLEIQRTEQGDSAMYLCASYGQGATGELFFGEGSRLTVL.

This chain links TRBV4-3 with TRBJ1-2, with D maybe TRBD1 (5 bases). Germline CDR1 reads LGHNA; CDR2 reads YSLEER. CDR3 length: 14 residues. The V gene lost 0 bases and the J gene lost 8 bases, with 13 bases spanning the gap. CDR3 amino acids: CASSQEVGGRGYTF. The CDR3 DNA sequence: TGCGCCAGCAGCCAAGAAGTGGGGGGTCGGGGCTACACCTTC.

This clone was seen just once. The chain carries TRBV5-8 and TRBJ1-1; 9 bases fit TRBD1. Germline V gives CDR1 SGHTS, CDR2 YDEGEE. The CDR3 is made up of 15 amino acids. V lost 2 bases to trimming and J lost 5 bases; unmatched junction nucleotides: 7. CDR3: CASSLAGTGITEAFF. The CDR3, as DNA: TGTGCCAGCAGCTTAGCCGGGACAGGGATTACTGAAGCTTTCTTT. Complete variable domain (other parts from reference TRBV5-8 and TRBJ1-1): EAGVTQSPTHLIKTRGQQATLRCSPISGHTSVYWYQQALGLGLQFLLWYDEGEERNRGNFPPRFSGRQFPNYSSELNVNALELEDSALYLCASSLAGTGITEAFFGQGTRLTVV.

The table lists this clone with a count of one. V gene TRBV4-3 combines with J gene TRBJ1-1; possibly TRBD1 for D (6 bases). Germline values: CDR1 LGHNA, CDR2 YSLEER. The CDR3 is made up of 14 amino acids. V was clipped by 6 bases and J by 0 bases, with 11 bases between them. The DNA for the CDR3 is TGCGCCAGCAGTGTAACAGGGTTGAACACTGAAGCTTTCTTT. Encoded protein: CASSVTGLNTEAFF.

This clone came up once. CDR3 nucleotides: TGCGCCAGCAGCCAGTACCGTTCAGGGGGCATCTACGAGCAGTACTTC. Protein product: CASSQYRSGGIYEQYF. The chain employs TRBV4-3 and TRBJ2-7, with TRBD1 matching over 8 bases. The length of the CDR3 is 16 residues. V was clipped by 3 bases and J by 3 bases; unmatched bases: 10. Germline values: CDR1 LGHNA, CDR2 YSLEER.

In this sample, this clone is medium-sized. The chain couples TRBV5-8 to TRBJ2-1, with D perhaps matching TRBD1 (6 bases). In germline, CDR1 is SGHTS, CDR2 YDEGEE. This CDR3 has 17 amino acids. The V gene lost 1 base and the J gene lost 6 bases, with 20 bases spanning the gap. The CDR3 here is CASSLSLGRGWGNEQFF. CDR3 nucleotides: TGTGCCAGCAGCTTGTCCCTGGGCAGGGGTTGGGGCAATGAGCAGTTCTTC.

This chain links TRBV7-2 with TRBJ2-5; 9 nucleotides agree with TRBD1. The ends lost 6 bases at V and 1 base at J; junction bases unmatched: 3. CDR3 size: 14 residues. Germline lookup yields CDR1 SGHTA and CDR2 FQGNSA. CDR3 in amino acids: CASSLTGGQETQYF. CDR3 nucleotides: TGTGCCAGCAGTCTGACAGGGGGCCAAGAGACCCAGTACTTC.

The CDR3 DNA reads as TGTGCCAGCACACAGACAGGGCAGACCTACGAGCAGTACTTC. Amino acid sequence: CASTQTGQTYEQYF. The J gene is TRBJ2-7, the V gene TRBV2; 7 bases are shared with TRBD1. The junction had 8 bases not matched to a gene; V was cut back by 7 bases and J by 2 bases. The CDR3 loop spans 14 amino acids. CDR1 and CDR2 (germline): SNHLY, FYNNEI.

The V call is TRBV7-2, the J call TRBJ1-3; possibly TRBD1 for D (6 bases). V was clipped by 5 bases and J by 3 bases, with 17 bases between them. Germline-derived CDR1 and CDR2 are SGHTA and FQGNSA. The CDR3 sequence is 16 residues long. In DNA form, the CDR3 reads TGTGCCAGCAGCCCGTTTGAGGGGGTGGTTGGAAACACCATATATTTT. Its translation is CASSPFEGVVGNTIYF.

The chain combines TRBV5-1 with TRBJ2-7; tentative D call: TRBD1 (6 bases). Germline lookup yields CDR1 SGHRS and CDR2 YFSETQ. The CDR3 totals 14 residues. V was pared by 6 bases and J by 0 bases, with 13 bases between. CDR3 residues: CASKPEDSSYEQYF. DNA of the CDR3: TGCGCCAGCAAGCCTGAGGACAGCTCCTACGAGCAGTACTTC.

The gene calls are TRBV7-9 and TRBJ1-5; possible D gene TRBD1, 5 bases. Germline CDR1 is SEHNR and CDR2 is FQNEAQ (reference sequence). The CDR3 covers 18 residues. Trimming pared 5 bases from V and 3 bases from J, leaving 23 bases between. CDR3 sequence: CASSHEVQVSGSNQPQHF. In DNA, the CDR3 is TGTGCCAGCAGCCATGAGGTACAGGTATCTGGATCCAATCAGCCCCAGCATTTT.

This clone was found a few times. Here the CDR3 reads CATGLAENYEQYF. The CDR3 coding sequence is TGTGCCACCGGACTAGCGGAGAACTACGAGCAGTACTTC. V and J are TRBV6-5 and TRBJ2-7; 10 positions match TRBD2. V lost 10 bases and J lost 3; bases outside the gene matches: 6. This CDR3 is built from 13 residues. Germline CDR1 is MNHEY and CDR2 is SVGAGI.

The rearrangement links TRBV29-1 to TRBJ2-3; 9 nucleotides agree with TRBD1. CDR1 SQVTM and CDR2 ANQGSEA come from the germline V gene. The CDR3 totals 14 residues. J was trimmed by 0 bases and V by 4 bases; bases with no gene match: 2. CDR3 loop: CSVVQGASTDTQYF. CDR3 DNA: TGCAGCGTTGTACAGGGGGCCAGCACAGATACGCAGTATTTT.

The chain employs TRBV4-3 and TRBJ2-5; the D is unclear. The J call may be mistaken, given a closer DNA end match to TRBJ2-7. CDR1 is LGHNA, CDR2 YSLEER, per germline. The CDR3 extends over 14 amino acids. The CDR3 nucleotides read TGCGCCAGCAGCCAAGACATCGGTACCTACGAGCAGTACTTC. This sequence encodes CASSQDIGTYEQYF.

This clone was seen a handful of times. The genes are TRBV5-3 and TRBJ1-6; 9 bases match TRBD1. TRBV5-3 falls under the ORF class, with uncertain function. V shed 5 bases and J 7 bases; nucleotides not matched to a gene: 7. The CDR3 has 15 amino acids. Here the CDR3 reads CARRPDRGRNSPLHF. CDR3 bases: TGTGCCAGAAGACCAGACAGGGGGAGAAATTCACCCCTCCACTTT.

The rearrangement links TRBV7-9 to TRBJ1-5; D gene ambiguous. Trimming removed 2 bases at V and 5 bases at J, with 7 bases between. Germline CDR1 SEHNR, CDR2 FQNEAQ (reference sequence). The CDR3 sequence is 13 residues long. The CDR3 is CASSLIQYQPQHF. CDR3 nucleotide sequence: TGTGCCAGCAGCTTAATACAGTATCAGCCCCAGCATTTT.

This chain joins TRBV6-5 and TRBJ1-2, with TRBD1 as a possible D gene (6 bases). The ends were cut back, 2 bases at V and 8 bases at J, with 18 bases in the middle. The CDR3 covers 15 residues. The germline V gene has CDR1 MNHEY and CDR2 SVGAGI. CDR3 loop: CASSYLGGDTGGYTF. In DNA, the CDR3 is TGTGCCAGCAGTTACCTGGGAGGGGACACGGGCGGCTACACCTTC.